The source of this TCR beta chain is a study of T cell repertoires in cytomegalovirus infection. TCRdb recomputed calls from the reads with MiXCR, one row per CDR3 protein. The repertoire has more than 150,000 distinct CDR3 sequences, about 20% of them found once; the top ten carry around 3.1%. This clonotype has at least ten counts. The antigen remains undetermined. Germline CDR1 and CDR2: SEHNR and FQNEAQ (reference sequence). CDR3 length: 16 amino acids. V lost 0 bases to trimming and J lost 8 bases; unmatched junction nucleotides: 9. Overall study findings and caveats: Accumulated public TCR beta family frequency recognized individuals carrying CMV together with the relevant HLA.

The specimen sequenced was PBMCs. The J gene is TRBJ2-1, the V gene TRBV7-9; 8 nucleotides line up with TRBD2. The sequence was collected from a human donor in good health (CMV status not recorded). Some clones in this sample may be carry-over from other donors' samples. The CDR3 DNA is TGTGCCAGCAGCTTAGCATTCATAGCGGGAAGGTATGAGCAGTTCTTC. This encodes CASSLAFIAGRYEQFF.